This T cell receptor beta chain derives from a study of T cells after yellow fever vaccination. Across the whole study: Those fractions that held only low numbers of cells were prepared using the SMART-Seq v4 Ultra Low Input RNA kit.

UMIs were added to TCR cDNA along with a universal primer site when it was made by 5'RACE template switching. TCRdb reanalysed the 5' RACE reads using MiXCR and keeps one entry per CDR3 protein. In the table there are about 99,000 distinct CDR3 sequences, under 6.5% of which are singletons. Study results and limitations: Abundant clonotypes (contaminants from the bulk population) could be present in FACS-sorted repertoires.

Comment on this clonotype: Its antigen remains unknown.

Per germline, CDR1 SNHLY and CDR2 FYNNEI. Trimming removed 0 bases from V and 7 bases from J; junction bases left unmatched: 12. CDR3 size: 17 residues. The source is a man aged 18 to 30 who received the YFV17D yellow fever vaccine. The source was CD8+ T cells sorted from PBMCs, collected 10 days after the yellow fever booster vaccination. V gene TRBV2 combines with J gene TRBJ1-2, with 9 bases fitting TRBD1. In DNA form, the CDR3 reads TGTGCCAGCAGTGAAGCCTCTGGAGGGACAGGGCTCGCTGGCTACACCTTC. It encodes CASSEASGGTGLAGYTF. Using reference TRBV2 and TRBJ1-2 for the parts outside the CDR3, the full variable domain is EPEVTQTPSHQVTQMGQEVILRCVPISNHLYFYWYRQILGQKVEFLVSFYNNEISEKSEIFDDQFSVERPDGSNFTLKIRSTKLEDSAMYFCASSEASGGTGLAGYTFGSGTRLTVV.